The clone carrying this T cell receptor (beta chain) was recorded only once. Compared with germline, one end of the junction differs, possibly owing to a read error. The CDR3 runs 14 residues. Germline V lookup: CDR1 SGHVS, CDR2 FQNEAQ. The sample originates from a study of T cell changes during pregnancy in multiple sclerosis. Produced via immunoSEQ multiplex PCR; TCRdb's table is partial and in-frame only. The data contain approximately 49,000 clones, around 91% of them seen just once; the ten biggest clones take up around 5%. The chain uses TRBV7-8 and TRBJ2-1; 8 nucleotides match TRBD2. Source: peripheral blood, taken after pregnancy. This receptor was identified in a female donor in good health, enrolled as a control in a pregnancy study. CDR3 bases: TGTGCCAGCAGGTTAGCGGGGAGCGACAATGAGCAGTTCTTC. Translation gives CASRLAGSDNEQFF. Complete variable domain (other parts from reference TRBV7-8 and TRBJ2-1): GAGVSQSPRYKVAKRGQDVALRCDPISGHVSLFWYQQALGQGPEFLTYFQNEAQLDKSGLPSDRFFAERPEGSVSTLKIQRTQQEDSAVYLCASRLAGSDNEQFFGPGTRLTVL.